The next 6 T cell receptor beta chains were all read from a single sample in a study of shared clonotypes between healthy human individuals. CD8 cells regarded as naive lacked CD45RO, were positively chosen for CCR7, and omitted terminally differentiated effector memory CD45RA+ cells. Assay used: immunoSEQ multiplex PCR; TCRdb lists only in-frame clones, some missing. Here the sample spans around 2.1 million clones, about 93% being singletons. Sequencing input: naive CD8+ T cells from PBMCs. These receptors came from a man between 18 and 35 years old in good health. Some clones in this sample may be carry-over from other donors' samples.

This clone appeared once. The V call is TRBV6-1, the J call TRBJ2-4; D is uncertain. The CDR3 is 15 amino acids. Germline V lookup: CDR1 MNHNS, CDR2 SASEGT. Between the trimmed V and J ends, which lost 3 bases and 0 bases, there was a span of 9 bases. The CDR3: CASSEWILAKNIQYF. CDR3 bases: TGTGCCAGCAGTGAGTGGATCCTAGCCAAAAACATTCAGTACTTC.

The J gene is TRBJ1-2, the V gene TRBV6-6; 7 positions match TRBD1. Germline-derived CDR1 and CDR2 are MNHNY and SVGAGI (reference sequence). The CDR3 totals 14 residues. The J segment lost 8 bases and the V segment lost 0 bases, leaving 6 bases of the junction unmatched. CDR3 residues: CASSYSKGAAGYTF. CDR3 DNA sequence: TGTGCCAGCAGTTACTCTAAGGGGGCGGCAGGCTACACCTTC.

The chain joins TRBV7-6 to TRBJ2-3; D is perhaps TRBD1 or TRBD2 (5 bases each). V was trimmed by 0 bases and J by 4 bases, leaving 23 bases between them. The CDR3 runs to 19 residues. Germline-derived CDR1 and CDR2 are SGHVS and FNYEAQ. CDR3 in amino acids: CASSLATYDQGPPADTQYF. The CDR3 nucleotides read TGTGCCAGCAGCTTAGCGACATACGACCAGGGACCTCCGGCAGATACGCAGTATTTT. Filled out from reference TRBV7-6 and TRBJ2-3, the complete variable domain reads GAGVSQSPRYKVTKRGQDVALRCDPISGHVSLYWYRQALGQGPEFLTYFNYEAQQDKSGLPNDRFSAERPEGSISTLTIQRTEQRDSAMYRCASSLATYDQGPPADTQYFGPGTRLTVL.

The chain couples TRBV7-2 to TRBJ1-2; unclear D gene. From germline, CDR1 is SGHTA and CDR2 FQGNSA. The CDR3 has 12 residues. Trimming removed 3 bases from V and 8 bases from J, with 10 bases in between. Here the CDR3 DNA reads TGTGCCAGCAGCTTGGACCAGATAGGCTACACCTTC. Amino acids: CASSLDQIGYTF.

The V and J genes are TRBV5-6 and TRBJ2-7, with 8 bases aligning to TRBD1. J was trimmed by 6 bases and V by 4 bases; bases with no gene match: 9. The CDR3 is 14 residues long. The germline gives CDR1 SGHDT, CDR2 YYEEEE. The CDR3 sequence: CASSPWTGPAEQYF. Written as DNA, the CDR3 is TGTGCCAGCAGCCCATGGACAGGGCCCGCCGAGCAGTACTTC.

This clone was seen just once. The V and J genes are TRBV2 and TRBJ2-1; tentative D call: TRBD2 (6 bases). This CDR3 is 13 amino acids long. Trimming cost V 8 bases and J 6 bases, with 14 bases left between them. Germline CDR1 is SNHLY and CDR2 is FYNNEI. The CDR3 DNA follows: TGTGCCAGCGAGTTGGTGGGAGGCAATGAGCAGTTCTTC. Translation: CASELVGGNEQFF.